The entry that follows covers one TCR beta chain sequence. The antigen is not known. Constant-segment-primed 5'RACE gave TCR alpha and TCR beta cDNA libraries with sample barcodes and UMIs. TCRdb re-analysed the 5' RACE reads in MiXCR, keeping a single row per CDR3 protein. The data show about 560,000 distinct CDR3 sequences, approximately 15% seen once. The sample originates from a study of T-cell memory formation after mild COVID-19. Across the study: Largely, TCR clusters stayed within a single donor.

V lost 2 bases, J lost 2 bases, and 23 bases lay in between. The CDR3 contains 18 residues. Germline CDR1 reads DFQATT; CDR2 reads SNEGSKA (reference sequence). Study-wide points: The pre-infection memory compartment contained some responding clones, suggesting cross-reactive memory joined. Clones shrinking between day 15 and 85 showed a balanced CD4/CD8 split, and those that grew later tilted toward CD4+.

The specimen sequenced was PBMCs or a T cell subset sorted from them (not recorded which). The sequence was collected from an adult woman who had mild COVID-19 (a few samples of this study predate the infection). Cell type and time point are not known. The gene calls are TRBV20-1 and TRBJ2-3, with D perhaps TRBD1 (6 bases). DNA of the CDR3: TGCAGTGCTAGACCTTACAGGGCATGGTCACGAGTCACAGATACGCAGTATTTT. The encoded protein is CSARPYRAWSRVTDTQYF.